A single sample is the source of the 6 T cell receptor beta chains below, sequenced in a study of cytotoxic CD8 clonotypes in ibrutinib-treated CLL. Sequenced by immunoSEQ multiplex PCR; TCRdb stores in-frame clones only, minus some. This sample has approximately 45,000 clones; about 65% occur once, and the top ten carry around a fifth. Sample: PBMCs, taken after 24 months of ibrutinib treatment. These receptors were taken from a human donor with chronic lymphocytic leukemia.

The CDR3 loop is CASSLGRYHLPGNEQYF. The CDR3 nucleotides are TGCGCCAGCAGCTTGGGCCGGTACCATTTACCGGGTAACGAGCAGTACTTC. This rearrangement joins TRBV5-1 to TRBJ2-7, with unresolved D. V lost 0 bases, J lost 5 bases, and 21 bases lay in between. The CDR3 consists of 17 residues. The germline V gene encodes CDR1 SGHRS and CDR2 YFSETQ.

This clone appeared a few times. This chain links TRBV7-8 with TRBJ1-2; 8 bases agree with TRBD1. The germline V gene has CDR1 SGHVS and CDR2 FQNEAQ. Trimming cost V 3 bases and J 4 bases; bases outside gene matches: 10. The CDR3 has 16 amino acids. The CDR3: CASSFNTGGATYGYTF. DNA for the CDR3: TGTGCCAGCAGCTTTAATACAGGGGGAGCGACCTATGGCTACACCTTC.

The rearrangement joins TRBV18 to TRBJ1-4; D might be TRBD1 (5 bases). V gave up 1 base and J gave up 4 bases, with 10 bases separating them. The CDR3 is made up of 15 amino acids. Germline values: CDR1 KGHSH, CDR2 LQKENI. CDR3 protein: CASSPRGQGNEKLFF. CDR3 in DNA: TGTGCCAGCTCACCACGCGGCCAGGGTAATGAAAAACTGTTTTTT.

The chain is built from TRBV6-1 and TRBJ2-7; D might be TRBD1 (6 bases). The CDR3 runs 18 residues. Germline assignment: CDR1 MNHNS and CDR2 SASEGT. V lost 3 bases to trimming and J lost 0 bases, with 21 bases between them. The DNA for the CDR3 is TGTGCCAGCAGTGAGCGGAAGGTAGGGACAAGGGCCTCCTACGAGCAGTACTTC. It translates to CASSERKVGTRASYEQYF.

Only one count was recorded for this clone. The CDR3 is CASSSATPGGFWGETQYF. The CDR3 DNA reads TGTGCCAGCAGCTCTGCTACCCCGGGGGGATTTTGGGGAGAGACCCAGTACTTC. The V and J genes are TRBV7-9 and TRBJ2-5; TRBD2 matches 7 bases. In germline, CDR1 is SEHNR, CDR2 FQNEAQ (reference sequence). The CDR3 runs 18 residues. Trimming removed 4 bases from V and 4 bases from J; junction bases left unmatched: 18.

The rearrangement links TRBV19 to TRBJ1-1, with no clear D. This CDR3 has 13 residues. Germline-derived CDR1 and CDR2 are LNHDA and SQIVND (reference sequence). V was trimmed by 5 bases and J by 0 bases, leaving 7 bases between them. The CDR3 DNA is TGTGCCAGTAGTCTGATCGTGAACACTGAAGCTTTCTTT. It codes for CASSLIVNTEAFF.